The rows below give T cell receptor beta chains drawn from one sample of a study of neurological immune-mediated disorders. TCRdb reprocessed the 5' RACE reads with MiXCR, giving one entry per CDR3 protein. The sample shows about 120,000 distinct CDR3 sequences, roughly 3.2% of them seen only once. The sample taken for sequencing was PBMCs. The receptors originated from a woman in her twenties or thirties with multiple sclerosis. CDR3s include the opening cysteine and the closing phenylalanine or tryptophan. A D gene is named only where the DNA matches it firmly. Only some rows state a clone size, as once, few, many or a class for expanded clones.

cdr3_length: 14
v_call: TRBV5-1
d_call: .
clone_size: .
j_call: TRBJ2-2
cdr3_nt: TGCGCCAGCAGCTTGGGCCAGCCGTCGCGGGAGCTGTTTTTT
cdr3_aa: CASSLGQPSRELFF

cdr3_length: 14
v_call: TRBV20-1
d_call: .
clone_size: many
j_call: TRBJ2-7
cdr3_nt: TGCAGTGCATCTGGGGCAGGGACTTTGCGCGAGCAGTACTTC
cdr3_aa: CSASGAGTLREQYF

cdr3_length: 12
v_call: TRBV27
d_call: TRBD2
clone_size: many
j_call: TRBJ2-7
cdr3_nt: TGTGCCAGCGGACTAGCGGAAAGCGAGCAGTACTTC
cdr3_aa: CASGLAESEQYF

cdr3_length: 15
v_call: TRBV20-1
d_call: TRBD2
clone_size: once
j_call: TRBJ2-1
cdr3_nt: TGCAGTGCTAGGAGCGGGAGGGATACACTCCATGAGCAGTTCTTC
cdr3_aa: CSARSGRDTLHEQFF

cdr3_length: 16
v_call: TRBV6-2/TRBV6-3
d_call: TRBD1
clone_size: few
j_call: TRBJ2-2
cdr3_nt: TGTGCCAGCAAACCCAGGACAGGGGACTACACCGGGGAGCTGTTTTTT
cdr3_aa: CASKPRTGDYTGELFF

cdr3_length: 14
v_call: TRBV12-3/TRBV12-4
d_call: .
clone_size: many
j_call: TRBJ2-3
cdr3_nt: TGTGCCAGCAGCTCTGGCGGGATCACAGATACGCAGTATTTT
cdr3_aa: CASSSGGITDTQYF

cdr3_length: 15
v_call: TRBV18
d_call: .
clone_size: few
j_call: TRBJ2-3
cdr3_nt: TGTGCCAGCTCGCCCACCCCCGGGCTCACAGATACGCAGTATTTT
cdr3_aa: CASSPTPGLTDTQYF

cdr3_length: 16
v_call: TRBV15
d_call: TRBD1
clone_size: many
j_call: TRBJ2-1
cdr3_nt: TGTGCCACCAGCCCCCCCGGGACAGGCGACTACAATGAGCAGTTCTTC
cdr3_aa: CATSPPGTGDYNEQFF

cdr3_length: 16
v_call: TRBV12-3/TRBV12-4
d_call: .
clone_size: many
j_call: TRBJ1-5
cdr3_nt: TGTGCCAGCAGTTTAGTCCGATCCGATAGCAATCAGCCCCAGCATTTT
cdr3_aa: CASSLVRSDSNQPQHF

cdr3_length: 14
v_call: TRBV5-1
d_call: .
clone_size: many
j_call: TRBJ1-1
cdr3_nt: TGCGCCAGCACCAACTTGGGGGTCAACACTGAAGCTTTCTTT
cdr3_aa: CASTNLGVNTEAFF

cdr3_length: 14
v_call: TRBV5-1
d_call: TRBD1
clone_size: many
j_call: TRBJ1-4
cdr3_nt: TGCGCCAGCAGCTTGAAACAGGGGGAGGGAAAACTGTTTTTT
cdr3_aa: CASSLKQGEGKLFF

cdr3_length: 14
v_call: TRBV5-1
d_call: .
clone_size: many
j_call: TRBJ1-2
cdr3_nt: TGCGCCAGCAGCTTACAACAAGGAGAGTATGGCTACACCTTC
cdr3_aa: CASSLQQGEYGYTF

cdr3_length: 14
v_call: TRBV5-1
d_call: TRBD2
clone_size: many
j_call: TRBJ2-1
cdr3_nt: TGCGCCAGTCAAGGACTAGCGGGATACAATGAGCAGTTCTTC
cdr3_aa: CASQGLAGYNEQFF

cdr3_length: 14
v_call: TRBV3-1
d_call: .
clone_size: many
j_call: TRBJ2-2
cdr3_nt: TGTGCCAGCAGCCAAGATGGTAACACCGGGGAGCTGTTTTTT
cdr3_aa: CASSQDGNTGELFF

cdr3_length: 16
v_call: TRBV6-1
d_call: .
clone_size: many
j_call: TRBJ2-4
cdr3_nt: TGTGCCAGCAGTGAAGCGCAAGCGGTGGAGGTCGGCATTCAGTACTTC
cdr3_aa: CASSEAQAVEVGIQYF

cdr3_length: 13
v_call: TRBV20-1
d_call: TRBD1
clone_size: many
j_call: TRBJ1-5
cdr3_nt: TGCAGTGCGGCACAGGGGTTGAATCAGCCCCAGCATTTT
cdr3_aa: CSAAQGLNQPQHF

cdr3_length: 16
v_call: TRBV21-1
d_call: .
clone_size: many
j_call: TRBJ1-2
cdr3_nt: TGTGCCAGCAGCACGTCACCCGACGACAGAAAGTATGGCTACACCTTC
cdr3_aa: CASSTSPDDRKYGYTF

cdr3_length: 16
v_call: TRBV20-1
d_call: TRBD1
clone_size: many
j_call: TRBJ2-1
cdr3_nt: TGCAGTGCTAGAAACCCGACAGGGAGCACTTACAATGAGCAGTTCTTC
cdr3_aa: CSARNPTGSTYNEQFF

cdr3_length: 14
v_call: TRBV3-1
d_call: TRBD2
clone_size: many
j_call: TRBJ2-1
cdr3_nt: TGTGCCAGCAGCGAAAGCGGGAGCTGGGATGAGCAGTTCTTC
cdr3_aa: CASSESGSWDEQFF

cdr3_length: 16
v_call: TRBV20-1
d_call: TRBD1
clone_size: many
j_call: TRBJ2-4
cdr3_nt: TGCAGTGCTAGAGATCGGGCCAGGGGGCGGTTGGACATTCAGTACTTC
cdr3_aa: CSARDRARGRLDIQYF

cdr3_length: 16
v_call: TRBV10-3
d_call: .
clone_size: many
j_call: TRBJ1-2
cdr3_nt: TGTGCCATCAGTGAGTCTAAAGGACAGCCAAACTATGGCTACACCTTC
cdr3_aa: CAISESKGQPNYGYTF

cdr3_length: 15
v_call: TRBV5-1
d_call: .
clone_size: many
j_call: TRBJ2-2
cdr3_nt: TGCGCCAGCAGCTTGGCCCATGTGGGTATCGGGGAGCTGTTTTTT
cdr3_aa: CASSLAHVGIGELFF

cdr3_length: 14
v_call: TRBV5-1
d_call: TRBD1
clone_size: many
j_call: TRBJ2-1
cdr3_nt: TGCGCCAGCAGCTTAACAGGGGGATACAATGAGCAGTTCTTC
cdr3_aa: CASSLTGGYNEQFF

cdr3_length: 16
v_call: TRBV7-2
d_call: TRBD1
clone_size: few
j_call: TRBJ2-5
cdr3_nt: TGTGCCAGCAGCTGGGACAGGGGAGATTTACAAGAGACCCAGTACTTC
cdr3_aa: CASSWDRGDLQETQYF

cdr3_length: 13
v_call: TRBV20-1
d_call: TRBD2
clone_size: many
j_call: TRBJ2-1
cdr3_nt: TGCAGTGCTAGGATAGCGGGAGGCTATGAGCAGTTCTTC
cdr3_aa: CSARIAGGYEQFF

cdr3_length: 13
v_call: TRBV6-5
d_call: .
clone_size: many
j_call: TRBJ1-1
cdr3_nt: TGTGCCAGCAGTTACAGGGCGAACACTGAAGCTTTCTTT
cdr3_aa: CASSYRANTEAFF

cdr3_length: 16
v_call: TRBV5-8
d_call: TRBD1
clone_size: many
j_call: TRBJ2-3
cdr3_nt: TGTGCCAGCAGCCACAAAGGGGACAGACGCACAGATACGCAGTATTTT
cdr3_aa: CASSHKGDRRTDTQYF

cdr3_length: 14
v_call: TRBV7-2
d_call: .
clone_size: many
j_call: TRBJ2-3
cdr3_nt: TGTGCCAGCAGCTTAGTGTGGGGAGCAGATACGCAGTATTTT
cdr3_aa: CASSLVWGADTQYF

cdr3_length: 18
v_call: TRBV18
d_call: .
clone_size: many
j_call: TRBJ2-6
cdr3_nt: TGTGCCAGCTCACCGATAAGGGCGCGGATCTCTGGGGCCAACGTCCTGACTTTC
cdr3_aa: CASSPIRARISGANVLTF

cdr3_length: 13
v_call: TRBV5-1
d_call: .
clone_size: many
j_call: TRBJ2-2
cdr3_nt: TGCGCCAGCAGCTTCGGGGCCACCGGGGAGCTGTTTTTT
cdr3_aa: CASSFGATGELFF

cdr3_length: 15
v_call: TRBV11-2
d_call: .
clone_size: many
j_call: TRBJ2-1
cdr3_nt: TGTGCCAGCAGCTTGTTTTGGCTTGGAGGCGATGAGCAGTTCTTC
cdr3_aa: CASSLFWLGGDEQFF

cdr3_length: 14
v_call: TRBV20-1
d_call: .
clone_size: many
j_call: TRBJ2-7
cdr3_nt: TGCAGTGCCCGTGAGGCTCGTGGTACCTACGAGCAGTACTTC
cdr3_aa: CSAREARGTYEQYF

cdr3_length: 16
v_call: TRBV20-1
d_call: TRBD1
clone_size: many
j_call: TRBJ2-3
cdr3_nt: TGCAGTGCGGATGACAGGGGGCGGGTCAGCACAGATACGCAGTATTTT
cdr3_aa: CSADDRGRVSTDTQYF